This TCR beta chain was identified in a study of PD-L1 blockade in urothelial cancer. Study details: Counts from blood samples showed a median of approximately 150,000 T cells.

Germline CDR1 reads MDHEN; CDR2 reads SYDVKM. V lost 6 bases, J lost 3 bases, and 12 bases lay in between. CDR3 length: 14 residues. Sequencing was performed with immunoSEQ multiplex PCR; in TCRdb, only in-frame clones are kept and a portion is missing. The repertoire holds about 120,000 clones, more than 75% seen once, with roughly 2.4% in the top ten. This clone is a singleton in its sample. Time point denoted: peripheral blood 6 weeks after treatment start. Patients suffered from locally advanced or metastatic urothelial carcinoma. This specimen was PBMCs, taken around atezolizumab (anti-PD-L1) treatment. The receptor was derived from a man in his fifties or sixties with urothelial cancer. The rearrangement links TRBV28 to TRBJ1-5; D unresolved. CDR3 residues: CASRNSISNQPQHF. For the CDR3, the DNA is TGTGCCAGCAGAAATTCTATCTCCAATCAGCCCCAGCATTTT.